This TCR beta chain stems from a study of regulatory T cells in long-lasting Graves disease. Whole-study results and caveats: Persistent disease preferred TRBV28, TRBJ1-2 and TRBJ2-5; new disease, TRBV20-1 and TRBJ2-1.

The germline V gene has CDR1 SGHTA and CDR2 FQGNSA. CDR3 length: 16 residues. The V end lost 2 bases, the J end lost 1 base, and 14 bases lay between the germline ends. CDR3-region Arm-PCR and iRepertoire HTBI primers produced the TCR beta libraries. TCRdb reprocessed the multiplex PCR reads via MiXCR and lists one record per CDR3 protein. The repertoire holds hundreds of thousands of distinct CDR3 sequences, 15% to 20% seen once, with about 18% in the top ten. Time point specified: newly diagnosed GD, antithyroid drugs for less than 3 months. Generation of the TCR library employed RNA extracted from PBMCs. This clonotype occurred a few times. Its antigen is not known. The sample was also reused in another study, on T cells in Graves' hyperthyroidism and ophthalmopathy.

This chain links TRBV7-2 with TRBJ1-1; D is uncertain. This TCR came from a woman under 40 with Graves disease. The starting material was peripheral blood mononuclear cells (PBMCs), obtained at new diagnosis, from a patient treated with antithyroid drugs. The CDR3 loop is CASSLTPDGRNTEAFF. CDR3 nucleotide sequence: TGTGCCAGCAGCTTAACCCCCGATGGGCGGAACACTGAAGCTTTCTTT.